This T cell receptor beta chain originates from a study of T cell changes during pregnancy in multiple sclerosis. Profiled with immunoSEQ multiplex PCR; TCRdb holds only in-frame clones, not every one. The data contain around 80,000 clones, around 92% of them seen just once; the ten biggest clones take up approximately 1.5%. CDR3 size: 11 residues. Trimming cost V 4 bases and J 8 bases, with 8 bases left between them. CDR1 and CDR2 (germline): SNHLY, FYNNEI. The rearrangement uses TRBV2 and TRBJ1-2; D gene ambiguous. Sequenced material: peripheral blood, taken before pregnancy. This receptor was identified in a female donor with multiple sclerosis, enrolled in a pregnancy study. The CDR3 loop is CASSGRRGYTF. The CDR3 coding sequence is TGTGCCAGCAGTGGTAGAAGAGGCTACACCTTC.